Listed below are T cell receptor beta chains from one sample, sequenced in a study of persistence of HIV-infected CD4 T cells. Assay: immunoSEQ multiplex PCR; the TCRdb copy retains only in-frame clones and omits some. This repertoire shows about 45,000 clones, around 89% found once; its top ten account for about 3.5%. Their antigen targets remain unknown. The sequences come from CD4+ T cells sorted from PBMCs after 18-hour stimulation, collected from a patient who received antiretroviral therapy. The receptor set was obtained from an adult woman with HIV who was CMV-seropositive. Both conserved end residues are part of each CDR3. A D gene is named only where the DNA matches it firmly. A row's size may be missing; if present it is once, few, many or a size class.

CDR3nt,CDR3aa,v_gene,d_gene,abundance,j_gene
TGCGCCAGCAGCTCACCGGACAGGGGGCCATCCTCTTCCAATGAGCAGTTCTTC,CASSSPDRGPSSSNEQFF,TRBV5-1,TRBD1,.,TRBJ2-1
TGTGCCAGCAGCCGCGGACAGTATAATGAAAAACTGTTTTTT,CASSRGQYNEKLFF,TRBV5-5,.,once,TRBJ1-4
TGCAGTGCTAGGGTCAGGGGGCGAGCTTTCTTT,CSARVRGRAFF,TRBV20-1,TRBD1,.,TRBJ1-1
TGTGCCTTCCGGACAGGGAGGAGGTCACCCCTCCACTTT,CAFRTGRRSPLHF,TRBV30,TRBD1,.,TRBJ1-6
TGTGCCATCAGTGAGAGGGTCTCCTACGAGCAGTACTTC,CAISERVSYEQYF,TRBV10-3,.,.,TRBJ2-7
TGTGCCAGCAGCCAAGAAGGGGCGGGATTTTTCAATGAGCAGTTCTTC,CASSQEGAGFFNEQFF,TRBV3-1/TRBV3-2,.,.,TRBJ2-1
TGTGCCAGCCTCAAGGACAGCGGGTGGGAGACCCAGTACTTC,CASLKDSGWETQYF,TRBV5-8,.,once,TRBJ2-5
TGTGCCATCAGTAGAGAGAACACTGAAGCTTTCTTT,CAISRENTEAFF,TRBV10-3,.,.,TRBJ1-1
TGTGCCAGCAGCCGTTCGAGGGGATATGGAAACACCATATATTTT,CASSRSRGYGNTIYF,TRBV3-1/TRBV3-2,.,.,TRBJ1-3
TGTGCCAGCAGGGAGGACAGGGGTAATGAAAAACTGTTTTTT,CASREDRGNEKLFF,TRBV2,TRBD1,.,TRBJ1-4
TGTGCCAGCAGCTTAGAAGTTTCAGCTAACTATGGCTACACCTTC,CASSLEVSANYGYTF,TRBV7-2,.,.,TRBJ1-2